Presented here are 32 T cell receptor beta chains from one specimen sequenced in a study of early T cells in non-severe SARS-CoV-2 infection. From the 5' RACE reads, TCRdb called clonotypes with MiXCR, one entry per CDR3 protein. The table has 55,000 to 70,000 distinct CDR3 sequences, around 9.9% seen once. The material sequenced was whole blood. The receptors stem from an adult who was a healthcare worker with PCR-confirmed SARS-CoV-2 infection or an uninfected control (not recorded which).

Only a few counts were recorded for this clonotype. The genes are TRBV7-9 and TRBJ1-1; unclear D gene. CDR3 size: 16 residues. CDR1 is SEHNR and CDR2 is FQNEAQ in the germline V gene (reference sequence). V shed 3 bases and J shed 5 bases, with 19 bases lying between them. CDR3 DNA: TGTGCCAGCAGCTTTTCACGGTTTGAGGGTCGGACTGAAGCTTTCTTT. Residues: CASSFSRFEGRTEAFF.

At least ten counts were recorded for this clonotype. V usage is TRBV7-9 and J usage is TRBJ1-4; TRBD1 aligns across 8 bases. The CDR3 sequence is 15 residues long. V gave up 5 bases and J gave up 8 bases; unmatched junction bases: 10. Germline CDR1 SEHNR, CDR2 FQNEAQ (reference sequence). The CDR3 protein is CASSKPGQVAEKLFF. DNA for the CDR3: TGTGCCAGCAGCAAGCCGGGACAGGTTGCGGAAAAACTGTTTTTT.

The chain joins TRBV21-1 to TRBJ1-5. TRBV21-1 is a recognized pseudogene. The CDR3 is 11 amino acids. DNA of the CDR3: TGTGCCAGCAGCAATGGCCAGCCCCAGCATTTT. This sequence encodes CASSNGQPQHF.

This rearrangement joins TRBV6-2 or TRBV6-3 to TRBJ1-2; perhaps TRBD1 as D (6 bases). The CDR3 loop spans 14 amino acids. Trimming left V 7 bases short and J 9 bases short, with 21 bases between. Germline V CDR1 and CDR2: MNHEY, SVGEGT. The CDR3 sequence: CASIAPQGRRRYTF. In DNA form, the CDR3 reads TGTGCCAGCATCGCTCCCCAGGGGCGGCGGCGCTACACCTTC.

Only a few counts were recorded for this clonotype. The chain joins TRBV18 to TRBJ1-5; D is ambiguous. The CDR3 totals 14 residues. Trimming left V 3 bases short and J 3 bases short, with 9 bases between. Looked up from germline, CDR1 is KGHSH and CDR2 is LQKENI. In DNA form, the CDR3 reads TGTGCCAGCTCACCGGCACGGATCAATCAGCCCCAGCATTTT. Translating it yields CASSPARINQPQHF.

The CDR3 coding sequence is TGTGCCAGCAGCCAGGGACTAGCGGGCAACGGGGAGCTGTTTTTT. This codes for CASSQGLAGNGELFF. The chain couples TRBV14 to TRBJ2-2; 12 nucleotides agree with TRBD2. Looked up from germline, CDR1 is SGHDN and CDR2 is FVKESK. The CDR3 has 15 residues. J lost 7 bases, V lost 3 bases, and 3 bases had no gene match.

This clonotype showed up many times. The gene calls are TRBV4-2 and TRBJ1-2, with D uncertain. Germline values: CDR1 LGHNA, CDR2 YNFKEQ. V gave up 1 base and J gave up 0 bases, with 9 bases separating them. The CDR3 runs 15 residues. CDR3 bases: TGTGCCAGCAGCCAAGGGGAAGAGGCTAACTATGGCTACACCTTC. It yields the protein CASSQGEEANYGYTF.

This clonotype was detected a few times. The chain recombines TRBV11-2 with TRBJ2-1; D gene ambiguous. Germline loops: CDR1 SGHAT, CDR2 FQNNGV. V gave up 4 bases and J gave up 10 bases, with 14 bases separating them. The CDR3 spans 13 residues. The CDR3: CASSSTVSLEQFF. The CDR3 region has the DNA TGTGCCAGCAGCTCAACCGTAAGCTTGGAGCAGTTCTTC. The full variable domain, completed using reference TRBV11-2 and TRBJ2-1, is EAGVAQSPRYKIIEKRQSVAFWCNPISGHATLYWYQQILGQGPKLLIQFQNNGVVDDSQLPKDRFSAERLKGVDSTLKIQPAKLEDSAVYLCASSSTVSLEQFFGPGTRLTVL.

The genes are TRBV6-2 or TRBV6-3 and TRBJ2-1; 9 bases agree with TRBD2. The CDR3 runs to 13 residues. The germline gives CDR1 MNHEY, CDR2 SVGEGT. After removal of 7 bases from V and 8 bases from J, the junction contained 6 bases not matched to a gene. The DNA of the CDR3 is TGTGCCAGCACGCCTAGCGGGATCGATGAGCAGTTCTTC. It encodes CASTPSGIDEQFF.

V is TRBV15 and J is TRBJ1-5, with D unclear. There are 13 residues in the CDR3. Germline V gene lookup returns CDR1 LNHNV and CDR2 YYDKDF (reference sequence). With 1 base removed from V and 3 bases from J, the gap between germline ends came to 4 bases. The chain's CDR3 is CATSRAPNQPQHF. The CDR3 nucleotides are TGTGCCACCAGCAGAGCGCCCAATCAGCCCCAGCATTTT.

This clonotype was seen at least ten times. This chain joins TRBV7-2 and TRBJ2-3; either TRBD1 or TRBD2 may supply D (6 bases each). CDR3 size: 14 residues. V was shortened by 3 bases and J by 4 bases, with 11 bases between the two germline ends. Germline CDR1 SGHTA, CDR2 FQGNSA. The CDR3 bases are TGTGCCAGCAGCTTGTACAGGGACTCAGATACGCAGTATTTT. This gives the protein CASSLYRDSDTQYF.

The chain combines TRBV29-1 with TRBJ2-1, with 10 bases aligning to TRBD2. There are 14 residues in the CDR3. CDR1 and CDR2 (germline): SQVTM, ANQGSEA. The V and J ends lost 5 bases and 4 bases, in that order; junction bases with no gene match: 5. The CDR3, as DNA: TGCAGCGTTAGCGGGAGGGGGCGATACAATGAGCAGTTCTTC. This codes for CSVSGRGRYNEQFF.

This CDR3 reads CASSKDPQRLSYNEQFF. The CDR3 region has the DNA TGTGCCAGCAGCAAAGATCCGCAGCGACTTTCCTACAATGAGCAGTTCTTC. The rearrangement links TRBV21-1 to TRBJ2-1. TRBV21-1 is a known pseudogene. This CDR3 has 17 residues.

This clonotype has a handful of counts. This sequence joins TRBV6-5 and TRBJ2-7; D is uncertain. Trimming removed 6 bases at V and 3 bases at J, with 15 bases between. This CDR3 has 14 amino acids. Germline CDR1 reads MNHEY; CDR2 reads SVGAGI. The CDR3 sequence is CASRLAEVVYEQYF. As DNA, the CDR3 is TGTGCCAGCAGGCTCGCGGAAGTGGTCTACGAGCAGTACTTC.

This clonotype was observed a handful of times. This chain uses TRBV12-3 or TRBV12-4 with TRBJ1-1, with D hard to call. The CDR3 sequence is 14 residues long. Trimming took 4 bases from V and 3 from J, leaving 12 bases between them. The CDR3 DNA is TGTGCCAGCAGTTCCTGGACGGAGGACACTGAAGCTTTCTTT. This sequence encodes CASSSWTEDTEAFF.

The V call is TRBV5-4, the J call TRBJ1-4; tentatively, D is TRBD1 (6 bases). The V end was cut by 7 bases, the J end by 8 bases, with 18 bases between. The CDR3 is 14 residues long. In germline, CDR1 is SGHNT, CDR2 YYREEE (reference sequence). CDR3 region: CASADSRGGEKLFF. DNA of the CDR3: TGTGCCAGCGCTGACTCCAGGGGAGGAGAAAAACTGTTTTTT.

The table lists this clonotype with a few counts. The gene calls are TRBV7-9 and TRBJ2-2; no clear D gene. Looked up from germline, CDR1 is SEHNR and CDR2 is FQNEAQ (reference sequence). V was clipped by 2 bases and J by 7 bases, with 5 bases between them. The CDR3 sequence is 12 residues long. In DNA form, the CDR3 reads TGTGCCAGCAGCTTACTTCACGGGGAGCTGTTTTTT. It codes for CASSLLHGELFF.

J is TRBJ2-6 and V is TRBV18; D is uncertain. Germline V gives CDR1 KGHSH, CDR2 LQKENI. V lost 6 bases and J 4 bases, leaving 10 bases between the germline ends. The CDR3 extends over 14 amino acids. CDR3 amino acids: CASSPYSGANVLTF. As DNA, the CDR3 is TGTGCCAGCTCCCCTTACTCGGGGGCCAACGTCCTGACTTTC.

V is TRBV5-1 and J is TRBJ2-1; 14 bases align to TRBD2. This CDR3 contains 14 residues. V trimming: 0 bases; J trimming: 10 bases; junction bases outside the gene matches: 0. Germline V gives CDR1 SGHRS, CDR2 YFSETQ. The CDR3 loop is CASSLGTSGREQFF. CDR3 DNA: TGCGCCAGCAGCTTGGGGACTAGCGGGAGGGAGCAGTTCTTC.

This chain links TRBV6-5 with TRBJ2-5; 10 bases are shared with TRBD2. The germline gives CDR1 MNHEY, CDR2 SVGAGI. The CDR3 is 15 amino acids. V lost 2 bases to trimming and J lost 9 bases; unmatched junction nucleotides: 9. Here the CDR3 reads CASSYGSGGTGAQYF. CDR3 nucleotide sequence: TGTGCCAGCAGTTACGGTAGCGGGGGGACGGGGGCCCAGTACTTC.

The V and J genes are TRBV28 and TRBJ1-4; D unclear. With 2 bases removed from V and 0 bases from J, the gap between germline ends came to 13 bases. CDR1 MDHEN and CDR2 SYDVKM come from the germline V gene. The CDR3 covers 17 residues. The CDR3 protein is CASSLTPDRATNEKLFF. In nucleotides, the CDR3 is TGTGCCAGCAGTTTAACCCCCGACCGCGCAACTAATGAAAAACTGTTTTTT.

This clonotype was counted between two and nine times. The chain is built from TRBV20-1 and TRBJ2-1, with 16 bases identical to TRBD2. Germline V CDR1 and CDR2: DFQATT, SNEGSKA (reference sequence). With 6 bases clipped from V and 9 bases from J, the junction kept 8 bases outside the gene matches. There are 15 residues in the CDR3. The CDR3 loop reads CSATLGLAGGREQFF. CDR3 coding DNA: TGCAGTGCAACCCTGGGACTAGCGGGAGGGCGTGAGCAGTTCTTC.

This clonotype was seen only a few times. This sequence joins TRBV9 and TRBJ1-3, with 8 bases identical to TRBD1. This CDR3 comprises 16 residues. V shed 4 bases, J shed 2 bases, and the junction held 8 bases outside the gene matches. Germline V lookup: CDR1 SGDLS, CDR2 YYNGEE. The CDR3 DNA sequence: TGTGCCAGCAGCCGGACTCAGGGGGCGGCTGGAAACACCATATATTTT. Residues: CASSRTQGAAGNTIYF.

The chain uses TRBV29-1 and TRBJ2-7, with 7 bases identical to TRBD1. Per the germline V gene, CDR1 is SQVTM and CDR2 is ANQGSEA. V trimming: 3 bases; J trimming: 3 bases; junction bases outside the gene matches: 11. The CDR3 covers 15 residues. CDR3 amino acids: CSVEKTGTGLYEQYF. CDR3 in DNA: TGCAGCGTTGAGAAGACAGGGACGGGCCTCTACGAGCAGTACTTC.

Points on this clonotype: With a much larger clone just one base away, this may be a read error. V is TRBV9 and J is TRBJ2-3; D is unclear. The germline gives CDR1 SGDLS, CDR2 YYNGEE. The V end was cut by 0 bases, the J end by 4 bases, with 0 bases between. The CDR3 has 11 residues. DNA of the CDR3: TGTGCCAGCAGCGTAGCAGATACGCAGTATTTT. This codes for CASSVADTQYF.

This clonotype appeared a few times. The chain carries TRBV11-2 and TRBJ2-3; no definite D call. This CDR3 is built from 14 residues. Germline CDR1 and CDR2: SGHAT and FQNNGV. Trimming removed 2 bases from V and 5 bases from J, with 11 bases in between. CDR3 residues: CASSLIRSLDTQYF. The CDR3, as DNA: TGTGCCAGCAGCTTAATTAGATCCCTAGATACGCAGTATTTT.

The table lists this clonotype with many counts. The J gene is TRBJ2-5, the V gene TRBV7-9; no reliable D call. Germline CDR1 is SEHNR and CDR2 is FQNEAQ (reference sequence). The length of the CDR3 is 12 residues. V dropped 4 bases and J dropped 9 bases, with 12 bases sitting between them. As DNA, the CDR3 is TGTGCCAGCAGCTCCCTCCCCATAGCCCAGTACTTC. Translating gives CASSSLPIAQYF.

The rearrangement joins TRBV10-3 to TRBJ2-7; the match to TRBD2 covers 8 bases. Germline CDR1 ENHRY, CDR2 SYGVKD. CDR3 size: 13 residues. J gave up 6 bases and V 7 bases, and 8 bases lay outside the gene matches. The chain's CDR3 is CAITTGLGTEQYF. The CDR3 bases are TGTGCCATCACGACGGGACTAGGGACCGAGCAGTACTTC.

This clonotype was seen a few times. The genes are TRBV2 and TRBJ2-5, with 9 bases that match TRBD2. Germline trimming cut 4 bases from V and 3 bases from J; bases unmatched to any gene: 9. CDR3 size: 16 residues. Germline assignment: CDR1 SNHLY and CDR2 FYNNEI. The DNA of the CDR3 is TGTGCCAGCAGTGGGGTCTCTAGCGGGGAAGAAGAGACCCAGTACTTC. Translation gives CASSGVSSGEEETQYF.

This clonotype showed up just a few times. This chain connects TRBV30 to TRBJ2-7, with D possibly being TRBD2 (6 bases). Per germline, CDR1 GTSNPN and CDR2 SVGIG (reference sequence). CDR3 length: 15 residues. V lost 4 bases to trimming and J lost 0 bases, with 16 bases between them. CDR3 DNA: TGTGCCTGGACCTGGGGGGTCCGAAGCTCCTACGAGCAGTACTTC. This sequence encodes CAWTWGVRSSYEQYF.

The chain uses TRBV20-1 and TRBJ2-1; TRBD2 aligns across 9 bases. The CDR3 consists of 13 residues. V trimming: 2 bases; J trimming: 8 bases; junction bases outside the gene matches: 4. Germline lookup yields CDR1 DFQATT and CDR2 SNEGSKA (reference sequence). This CDR3 is CSARRTSDHEQFF. The CDR3 coding sequence is TGCAGTGCTAGAAGGACTAGCGACCATGAGCAGTTCTTC.

There are many counts of this clonotype. The V call is TRBV11-2, the J call TRBJ2-3; 9 bases match TRBD2. V shed 5 bases, J shed 5 bases, and the junction held 11 bases outside the gene matches. The CDR3 is 16 amino acids. The germline V gene encodes CDR1 SGHAT and CDR2 FQNNGV. CDR3: CASSPSGTVGRDTQYF. For the CDR3, the DNA is TGTGCCAGCAGCCCTAGCGGGACAGTCGGTAGAGATACGCAGTATTTT. The whole variable domain, remainder taken from reference TRBV11-2 and TRBJ2-3, is EAGVAQSPRYKIIEKRQSVAFWCNPISGHATLYWYQQILGQGPKLLIQFQNNGVVDDSQLPKDRFSAERLKGVDSTLKIQPAKLEDSAVYLCASSPSGTVGRDTQYFGPGTRLTVL.